This T cell receptor (beta chain) was sequenced for a study of spatial heterogeneity in lung cancer. Overall study: A T cell module score from matched bulk RNA-seq correlated strongly with TCR transcript counts in tumor regions.

This clonotype was seen many times. Antigen specificity is unknown. One end of the junction varies from germline; a read error may be responsible. As to time point: sample taken at primary tumor resection. The cohort: about 79 early-stage, untreated non-small cell lung cancer patients. Points from the study as a whole: Mutation tallies in tumors tracked expanded intratumoral alpha and beta TCR counts.

TCRdb recomputed calls from the 5' RACE reads with MiXCR, one row per CDR3 protein. Of 25,000 to 30,000 distinct CDR3 sequences listed, approximately 6.5% were seen once; the top ten hold approximately 25%. This specimen consisted of lung tumor tissue, obtained at surgery. This TCR was recovered from a male donor with early-stage non-small cell lung cancer.

The CDR3 reads CASSKDSFSGNTIYF. CDR3 in DNA: TGCGCCAGCAGCAAAGACAGTTTCTCTGGAAACACCATATATTTT. The chain carries TRBV4-3 and TRBJ1-3; D perhaps matches TRBD1 (5 bases). Germline V gene sequence: CDR1 LGHNA, CDR2 YSLEER. The CDR3 length is 15 residues.